The 29 T cell receptor beta chains given below trace back to one sample, sequenced in a study of blood T cell repertoires in COVID-19. TCRdb's copy holds only in-frame clones and misses some; the assay was immunoSEQ multiplex PCR. The sample holds more than 150,000 clones, about four fifths seen once. Sequenced sample: peripheral blood. The receptors were gathered from a human donor in a cohort sampled during active COVID-19.

J is TRBJ2-5 and V is TRBV11-2, with D possibly being TRBD2 (6 bases). CDR1 and CDR2 (germline): SGHAT, FQNNGV. The V end was cut by 0 bases, the J end by 1 base, with 9 bases between. CDR3 length equals 15 residues. The DNA of the CDR3 is TGTGCCAGCAGCTTAGAGGGGGGAGGCCAAGAGACCCAGTACTTC. Translation gives CASSLEGGGQETQYF.

The chain links TRBV9 to TRBJ2-7; D is perhaps TRBD2 (7 bases). Germline lookup yields CDR1 SGDLS and CDR2 YYNGEE. CDR3 length: 14 residues. The V and J ends lost 3 bases and 2 bases respectively, with 12 bases between them. The CDR3 DNA follows: TGTGCCAGCAGCGCGAGGGGGGGAGCCTACGAGCAGTACTTC. It is translated as CASSARGGAYEQYF.

This chain links TRBV7-9 with TRBJ1-1; D is perhaps TRBD1 (5 bases). V lost 6 bases and J 7 bases, leaving 9 bases between the germline ends. Germline CDR1 SEHNR, CDR2 FQNEAQ (reference sequence). The CDR3 has 11 residues. The CDR3 reads CASRGAVEAFF. The CDR3 DNA follows: TGTGCCAGCAGAGGGGCGGTTGAAGCTTTCTTT.

The J gene is TRBJ1-5, the V gene TRBV4-1, with TRBD1 identical over 12 bases. Germline CDR1 reads MGHRA; CDR2 reads YSYEKL. Losses at the gene ends were 2 bases for V and 3 bases for J; bases not matched to a gene: 2. This CDR3 spans 16 amino acids. The DNA of the CDR3 is TGCGCCAGCAGCCAACCGGGACAGGGGGCCAATCAGCCCCAGCATTTT. This codes for CASSQPGQGANQPQHF.

V gene TRBV10-3 combines with J gene TRBJ2-3, with TRBD2 matching 8 bases. Germline-derived CDR1 and CDR2 are ENHRY and SYGVKD. The junction had 11 bases not matched to a gene; V was cut back by 0 bases and J by 6 bases. The CDR3 runs to 17 residues. CDR3 coding DNA: TGTGCCATCAGTGAGTCCGGCGGCGGGGGGAGTGTGGATACGCAGTATTTT. Its translation is CAISESGGGGSVDTQYF.

This chain joins TRBV19 and TRBJ1-1, with 7 bases that match TRBD1. Trimming took 7 bases from V and 7 from J; bases not matched to a gene: 6. The germline CDR1 and CDR2 sequences are LNHDA and SQIVND (reference sequence). The CDR3 is 12 amino acids. CDR3 DNA sequence: TGTGCCAGTACCCTGGGACAGAGTGAAGCTTTCTTT. Translated, it gives CASTLGQSEAFF.

The rearrangement joins TRBV4-1 to TRBJ1-1; D is possibly TRBD1 (6 bases). Germline V gene data show CDR1 as MGHRA and CDR2 as YSYEKL. Trimming left V 1 base short and J 6 bases short, with 12 bases between. The CDR3 totals 14 residues. The CDR3 nucleotides read TGCGCCAGCAGCCAAGGGCCAGGGGCGGCTGAAGCTTTCTTT. Residues: CASSQGPGAAEAFF.

The V gene is TRBV18, the J gene TRBJ2-5; 7 nucleotides align to TRBD2. The CDR3 is 18 amino acids. Germline CDR1 and CDR2: KGHSH and LQKENI. J lost 4 bases, V lost 6 bases, and 20 bases had no gene match. The CDR3 DNA is TGTGCCAGCTCTAATTCAAGGGCCGGTCCTAGCGGACGAGAGACCCAGTACTTC. This encodes CASSNSRAGPSGRETQYF.

The V gene is TRBV3-1 (or the pseudogene TRBV3-2), the J gene TRBJ2-2; weak D call: TRBD1 (5 bases). The CDR3 is made up of 14 amino acids. The germline V gene has CDR1 LGHDT and CDR2 YNNKEL (reference sequence). V lost 0 bases and J lost 5, with 7 bases in between. The CDR3 DNA reads TGTGCCAGCAGCCAAGATTACAGGACCGGGGAGCTGTTTTTT. It is translated as CASSQDYRTGELFF.

This clone was seen once. The chain employs TRBV27 and TRBJ1-2; D perhaps matches TRBD1 (5 bases). Trimming pared 6 bases from V and 3 bases from J, leaving 11 bases between. CDR1 and CDR2 from the germline V gene are MNHEY and SMNVEV (reference sequence). This CDR3 contains 13 residues. Written as DNA, the CDR3 is TGTGCCAGCAGCTATACCAGGGACTATGGCTACACCTTC. It specifies CASSYTRDYGYTF.

A single count supports this clone. This chain uses TRBV12-3 or TRBV12-4 with TRBJ1-1; weak D call: TRBD1 (6 bases). Deletions cut 3 bases from V and 7 bases from J, with 12 bases between. The CDR3 is 13 residues long. The CDR3 reads CASSFGVRGEAFF. The CDR3 coding sequence is TGTGCCAGCAGTTTTGGAGTCAGGGGTGAAGCTTTCTTT.

This clone has just one count. V gene TRBV5-8 combines with J gene TRBJ2-7; 9 bases map to TRBD1. Germline assignment: CDR1 SGHTS and CDR2 YDEGEE. CDR3 size: 14 residues. The ends lost 0 bases at V and 2 bases at J; junction bases unmatched: 0. The CDR3 loop reads CASSLGTGAYEQYF. In nucleotides, the CDR3 is TGTGCCAGCAGCTTGGGGACAGGGGCCTACGAGCAGTACTTC.

The V and J genes are TRBV30 and TRBJ1-4, with D possibly being TRBD1 (5 bases). Trimming pared 3 bases from V and 4 bases from J, leaving 12 bases between. Looked up from germline, CDR1 is GTSNPN and CDR2 is SVGIG (reference sequence). The CDR3 is 14 residues long. The CDR3: CAWRTGVHNEKLFF. The CDR3 DNA reads as TGTGCCTGGAGGACGGGGGTTCATAATGAAAAACTGTTTTTT.

The chain combines TRBV19 with TRBJ1-2; 9 bases agree with TRBD1. This CDR3 is 15 amino acids long. Germline CDR1 and CDR2: LNHDA and SQIVND (reference sequence). Germline trimming cut 5 bases from V and 2 bases from J; bases unmatched to any gene: 6. CDR3 loop: CASSPTGTGNYGYTF. CDR3 DNA: TGTGCCAGTAGTCCCACCGGGACAGGGAACTATGGCTACACCTTC.

The chain couples TRBV3-1 (or the pseudogene TRBV3-2) to TRBJ2-7; a possible D gene is TRBD1 (5 bases). V was clipped by 1 base and J by 2 bases, with 9 bases between them. CDR3 size: 14 residues. The germline gives CDR1 LGHDT, CDR2 YNNKEL (reference sequence). For the CDR3, the DNA is TGTGCCAGCAGCCAAGGAACAGGCCCCTACGAGCAGTACTTC. It encodes CASSQGTGPYEQYF.

The chain has TRBV5-1 and TRBJ2-5; a weak D match, TRBD2 (5 bases). The V gene's germline CDR1 is SGHRS and CDR2 YFSETQ. CDR3 length: 15 amino acids. Trimming cost V 0 bases and J 5 bases, with 14 bases left between them. The CDR3 region has the DNA TGCGCCAGCAGCTTGGCCGACGGGATGGGGGAGACCCAGTACTTC. The encoded protein is CASSLADGMGETQYF. The full variable domain, completed using reference TRBV5-1 and TRBJ2-5, is KAGVTQTPRYLIKTRGQQVTLSCSPISGHRSVSWYQQTPGQGLQFLFEYFSETQRNKGNFPGRFSGRQFSNSRSEMNVSTLELGDSALYLCASSLADGMGETQYFGPGTRLLVL.

Here the CDR3 DNA reads TGTGCCAGCAGCTTGGCGGCGGGCGAGGGCGAAAAACTGTTTTTT. Translation: CASSLAAGEGEKLFF. The J gene is TRBJ1-4, the V gene TRBV5-4, with D hard to call. CDR1 SGHNT and CDR2 YYREEE come from the germline V gene (reference sequence). V was trimmed by 0 bases and J by 8 bases, leaving 14 bases between them. This CDR3 has 15 residues.

The rearrangement uses TRBV5-1 and TRBJ2-5; TRBD2 matches 7 bases. The CDR3 is made up of 14 amino acids. After removal of 4 bases from V and 4 bases from J, the junction contained 7 bases not matched to a gene. Germline values: CDR1 SGHRS, CDR2 YFSETQ. The CDR3 spells CASSRGGGIETQYF. CDR3 DNA: TGCGCCAGCAGCAGAGGCGGGGGAATAGAGACCCAGTACTTC.

The CDR3 bases are TGTGCCAGCAGCCAAGGGCCGGGACTAGCGGAAGAGACCCAGTACTTC. Translating it yields CASSQGPGLAEETQYF. The chain joins TRBV3-1 (or the pseudogene TRBV3-2) to TRBJ2-5; 11 nucleotides match TRBD2. CDR1 is LGHDT, CDR2 YNNKEL, per germline (reference sequence). CDR3 length equals 16 residues. V shed 1 base, J shed 3 bases, and the junction held 4 bases outside the gene matches.

This clone was detected only a few times. The rearrangement joins TRBV25-1 to TRBJ1-2, with D tentatively TRBD1 (5 bases). CDR1 is MGHDK and CDR2 is SYGVNS in the germline V gene. The CDR3 covers 11 residues. V lost 5 bases and J 7 bases, leaving 8 bases between the germline ends. CDR3 nucleotides: TGTGCCAGCAGTACGCAGGGTGGCTACACCTTC. Its translation is CASSTQGGYTF.

The CDR3 sequence: CASRGGEAFF. The CDR3 DNA is TGTGCCAGCAGGGGGGGTGAAGCTTTCTTT. The V call is TRBV2, the J call TRBJ1-1; D may be TRBD1 (5 bases). The CDR3 totals 10 residues. Germline V gene sequence: CDR1 SNHLY, CDR2 FYNNEI. V lost 6 bases, J lost 7 bases, and 6 bases lay in between.

This clone came up once. V and J are TRBV3-1 (or the pseudogene TRBV3-2) and TRBJ1-1, with D uncertain. Germline V gives CDR1 LGHDT, CDR2 YNNKEL (reference sequence). The CDR3 is 13 amino acids. V was trimmed by 6 bases and J by 0 bases, leaving 8 bases between them. The chain's CDR3 is CASSPTMNTEAFF. The CDR3 DNA is TGTGCCAGCAGTCCAACTATGAACACTGAAGCTTTCTTT.

The chain joins TRBV6-5 to TRBJ1-2; 8 positions match TRBD1. The germline V gene has CDR1 MNHEY and CDR2 SVGAGI. CDR3 length equals 14 residues. J was trimmed by 10 bases and V by 8 bases; bases with no gene match: 15. The CDR3 DNA reads as TGTGCCAGCCTCCGCTACGAGACAGGGGATGACTACACCTTC. Protein sequence: CASLRYETGDDYTF.

This clone was recorded only once. The chain has TRBV5-1 and TRBJ2-3; 11 nucleotides agree with TRBD2. In germline, CDR1 is SGHRS, CDR2 YFSETQ. This CDR3 region has 15 residues. The J segment lost 3 bases and the V segment lost 4 bases, leaving 4 bases of the junction unmatched. The CDR3 DNA reads as TGCGCCAGCAGCCCCGGGACTAGCGGAACAGATACGCAGTATTTT. Translated: CASSPGTSGTDTQYF.

V and J are TRBV5-1 and TRBJ2-5; 9 positions match TRBD1. This CDR3 has 14 amino acids. Trimming at V came to 5 bases and at J to 5 bases, leaving 7 bases not matched to a gene. CDR1 and CDR2 (germline): SGHRS, YFSETQ. The CDR3 here is CASSSDRGSETQYF. The DNA for the CDR3 is TGCGCCAGCAGTTCAGACAGGGGGTCTGAGACCCAGTACTTC.

This clone has just one count. The chain combines TRBV30 with TRBJ2-7, with 7 bases lining up with TRBD2. This CDR3 spans 14 amino acids. Per the germline V gene, CDR1 is GTSNPN and CDR2 is SVGIG (reference sequence). J lost 3 bases, V lost 0 bases, and 5 bases had no gene match. The CDR3 DNA reads as TGTGCCTGGAGTGTGGTAGGGAGGGGCTACGAGCAGTACTTC. Protein sequence: CAWSVVGRGYEQYF.

The chain uses TRBV5-1 and TRBJ2-7; maybe TRBD2 (5 bases). CDR1 and CDR2 from the germline V gene are SGHRS and YFSETQ. The CDR3 spans 14 residues. Trimming left V 0 bases short and J 2 bases short, with 9 bases between. The CDR3 sequence: CASSLEVATYEQYF. DNA for the CDR3: TGCGCCAGCAGCTTGGAGGTAGCGACCTACGAGCAGTACTTC.

The V call is TRBV6-6, the J call TRBJ2-3, with TRBD2 identical over 11 bases. With V trimmed by 6 bases and J by 1 base, 6 bases remained unmatched. Per germline, CDR1 MNHNY and CDR2 SVGAGI (reference sequence). This CDR3 has 16 amino acids. The DNA of the CDR3 is TGTGCCAGCAGCCCTCTGACTAGCGGGGGCACAGATACGCAGTATTTT. It is translated as CASSPLTSGGTDTQYF.

The CDR3 DNA sequence: TGCGCCAGCAGCTCTCGACAGGGAGAACCCCTAAACACTGAAGCTTTCTTT. Protein: CASSSRQGEPLNTEAFF. This rearrangement joins TRBV5-1 to TRBJ1-1; 7 bases align to TRBD1. Looked up from germline, CDR1 is SGHRS and CDR2 is YFSETQ. The CDR3 has 17 amino acids. The V gene end was trimmed by 3 bases and the J gene end by 2 bases; junction bases not matched to a gene: 13.